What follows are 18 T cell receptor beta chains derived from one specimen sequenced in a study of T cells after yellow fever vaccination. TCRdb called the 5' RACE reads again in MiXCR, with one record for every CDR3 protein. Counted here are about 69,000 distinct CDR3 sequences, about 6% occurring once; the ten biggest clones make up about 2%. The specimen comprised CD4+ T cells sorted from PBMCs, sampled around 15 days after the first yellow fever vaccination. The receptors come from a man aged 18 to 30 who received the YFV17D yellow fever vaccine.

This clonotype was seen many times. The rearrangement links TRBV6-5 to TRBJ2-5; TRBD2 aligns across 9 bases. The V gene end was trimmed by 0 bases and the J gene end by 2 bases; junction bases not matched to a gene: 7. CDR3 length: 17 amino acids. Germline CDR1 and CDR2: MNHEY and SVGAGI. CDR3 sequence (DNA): TGTGCCAGCAGTTACTCGGCAAGGACTAGCGCGCAAGAGACCCAGTACTTC. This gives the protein CASSYSARTSAQETQYF.

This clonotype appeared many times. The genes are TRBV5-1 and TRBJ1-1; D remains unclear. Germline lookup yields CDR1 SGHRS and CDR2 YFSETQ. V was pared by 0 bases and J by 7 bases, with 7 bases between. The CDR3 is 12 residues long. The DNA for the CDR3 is TGCGCCAGCAGCTTGGGGGAGAGTGAAGCTTTCTTT. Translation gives CASSLGESEAFF.

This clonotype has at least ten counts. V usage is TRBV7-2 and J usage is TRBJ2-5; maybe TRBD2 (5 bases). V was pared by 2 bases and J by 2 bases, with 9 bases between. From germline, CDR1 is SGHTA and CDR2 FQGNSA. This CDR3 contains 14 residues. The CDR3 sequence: CASSLRRTQETQYF. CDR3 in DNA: TGTGCCAGCAGCTTAAGACGGACTCAAGAGACCCAGTACTTC.

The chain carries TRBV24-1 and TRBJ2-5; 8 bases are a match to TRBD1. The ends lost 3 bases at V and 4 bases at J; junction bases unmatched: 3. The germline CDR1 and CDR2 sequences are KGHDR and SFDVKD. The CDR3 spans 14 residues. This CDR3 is CATSDQGALETQYF. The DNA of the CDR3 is TGTGCCACCAGTGATCAGGGGGCTCTAGAGACCCAGTACTTC.

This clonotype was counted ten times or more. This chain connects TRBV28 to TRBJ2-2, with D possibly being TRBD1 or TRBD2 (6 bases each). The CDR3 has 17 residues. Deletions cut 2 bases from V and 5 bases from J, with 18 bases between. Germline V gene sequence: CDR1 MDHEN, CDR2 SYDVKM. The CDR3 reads CASSLPEGGWWTGELFF. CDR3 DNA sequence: TGTGCCAGCAGTTTACCTGAGGGGGGCTGGTGGACCGGGGAGCTGTTTTTT. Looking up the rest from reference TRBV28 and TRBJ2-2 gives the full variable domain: DVKVTQSSRYLVKRTGEKVFLECVQDMDHENMFWYRQDPGLGLRLIYFSYDVKMKEKGDIPEGYSVSREKKERFSLILESASTNQTSMYLCASSLPEGGWWTGELFFGEGSRLTVL.

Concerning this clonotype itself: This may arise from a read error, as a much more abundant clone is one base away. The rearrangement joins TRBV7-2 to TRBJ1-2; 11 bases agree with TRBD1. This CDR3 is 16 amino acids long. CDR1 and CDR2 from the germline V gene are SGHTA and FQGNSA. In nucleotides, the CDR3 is TGTGCCAGCAACTTAGCGCTCGGACAGGGGGCGGATGGCTACACCTTC. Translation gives CASNLALGQGADGYTF.

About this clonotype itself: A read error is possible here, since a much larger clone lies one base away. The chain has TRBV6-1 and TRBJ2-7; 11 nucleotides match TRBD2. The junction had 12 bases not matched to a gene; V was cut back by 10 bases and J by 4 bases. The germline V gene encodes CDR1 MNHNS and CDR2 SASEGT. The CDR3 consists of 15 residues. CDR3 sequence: CATHLYSGGAYEQYF. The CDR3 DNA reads TGTGCCACCCACCTTTATAGCGGGGGGGCGTACGAGCAGTACTTC.

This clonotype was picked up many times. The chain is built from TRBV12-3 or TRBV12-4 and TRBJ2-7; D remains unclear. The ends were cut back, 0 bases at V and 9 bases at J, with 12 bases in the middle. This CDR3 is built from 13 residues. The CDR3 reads CASSLALWGRQYV. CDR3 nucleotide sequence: TGTGCCAGCAGTTTAGCTTTGTGGGGTCGGCAGTACGTC.

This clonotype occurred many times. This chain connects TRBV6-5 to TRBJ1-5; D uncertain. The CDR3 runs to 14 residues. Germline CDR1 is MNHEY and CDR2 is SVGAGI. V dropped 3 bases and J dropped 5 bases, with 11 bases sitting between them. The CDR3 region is CASSYDKSYQPQHF. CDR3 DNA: TGTGCCAGCAGTTATGACAAGTCTTATCAGCCCCAGCATTTT.

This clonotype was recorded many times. The CDR3 DNA reads as TGCAGTGCTGGCACGGGACTAGCGGGGGAGACCCAGTACTTC. This translates into CSAGTGLAGETQYF. J is TRBJ2-5 and V is TRBV20-1; 13 positions agree with TRBD2. The CDR3 totals 14 residues. V lost 5 bases, J lost 5 bases, and 5 bases stayed unmatched. From germline, CDR1 is DFQATT and CDR2 SNEGSKA (reference sequence).

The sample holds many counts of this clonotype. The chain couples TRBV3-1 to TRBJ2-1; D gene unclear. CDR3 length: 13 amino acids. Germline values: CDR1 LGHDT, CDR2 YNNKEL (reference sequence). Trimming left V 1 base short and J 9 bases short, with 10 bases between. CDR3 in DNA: TGTGCCAGCAGCCAAGGAAGGCGGAGTGAGCAGTTCTTC. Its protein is CASSQGRRSEQFF.

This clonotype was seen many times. CDR3: CAITNRRGSSYNEQFF. Written as DNA, the CDR3 is TGTGCCATCACCAACCGGCGGGGGAGCTCCTACAATGAGCAGTTCTTC. This chain uses TRBV10-3 with TRBJ2-1; 7 nucleotides line up with TRBD2. Losses at the gene ends were 7 bases for V and 0 bases for J; bases not matched to a gene: 9. The CDR3 loop spans 16 amino acids. Germline V CDR1 and CDR2: ENHRY, SYGVKD.

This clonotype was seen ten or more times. CDR3: CASSHDDQGQYV. The CDR3 DNA is TGTGCCAGCAGCCACGACGATCAGGGGCAGTACGTC. V is TRBV7-9 and J is TRBJ2-7; a possible D gene is TRBD1 (5 bases). There are 12 residues in the CDR3. CDR1 SEHNR and CDR2 FQNEAQ come from the germline V gene (reference sequence). V lost 5 bases, J lost 9 bases, and 14 bases lay in between.

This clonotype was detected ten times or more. The CDR3 sequence: CASSPGVGGAGADTQYF. The CDR3 nucleotides read TGTGCCAGCAGCCCCGGGGTTGGGGGGGCTGGTGCAGATACGCAGTATTTT. V usage is TRBV7-9 and J usage is TRBJ2-3; perhaps TRBD2 as D (7 bases). Trimming took off 5 bases at V and 4 bases at J, with 22 bases between the two ends. The CDR3 sequence is 17 residues long. Germline V CDR1 and CDR2: SEHNR, FQNEAQ (reference sequence).

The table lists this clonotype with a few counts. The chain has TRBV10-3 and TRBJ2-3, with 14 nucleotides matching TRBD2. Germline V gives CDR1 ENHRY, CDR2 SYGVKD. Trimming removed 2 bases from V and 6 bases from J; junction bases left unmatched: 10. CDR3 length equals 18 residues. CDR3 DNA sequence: TGTGCCATCAGTGAGCCCCCTCGACTAGCGGGGGGGGGGGATACGCAGTATTTT. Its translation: CAISEPPRLAGGGDTQYF.

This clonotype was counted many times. The CDR3 bases are TGCAGTGCGAATACAGGGAATCGAAATCAGCCCCAGCATTTT. Encoded protein: CSANTGNRNQPQHF. The rearrangement uses TRBV20-1 and TRBJ1-5; D might be TRBD1 (6 bases). The CDR3 consists of 14 residues. Trimming pared 6 bases from V and 4 bases from J, leaving 16 bases between. Germline lookup yields CDR1 DFQATT and CDR2 SNEGSKA (reference sequence).

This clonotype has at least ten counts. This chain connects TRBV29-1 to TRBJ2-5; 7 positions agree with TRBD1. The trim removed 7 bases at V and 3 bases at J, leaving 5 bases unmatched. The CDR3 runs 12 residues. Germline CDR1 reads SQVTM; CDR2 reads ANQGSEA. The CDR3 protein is CSAGQDKETQYF. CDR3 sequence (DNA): TGCAGCGCCGGACAGGATAAAGAGACCCAGTACTTC. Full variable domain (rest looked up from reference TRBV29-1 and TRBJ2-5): SAVISQKPSRDICQRGTSLTIQCQVDSQVTMMFWYRQQPGQSLTLIATANQGSEATYESGFVIDKFPISRPNLTFSTLTVSNMSPEDSSIYLCSAGQDKETQYFGPGTRLLVL.

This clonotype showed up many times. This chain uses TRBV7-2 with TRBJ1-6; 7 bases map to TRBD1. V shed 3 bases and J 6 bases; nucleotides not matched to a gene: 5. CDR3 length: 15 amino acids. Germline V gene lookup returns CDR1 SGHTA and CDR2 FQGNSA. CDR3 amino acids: CASSFSDRANSPLHF. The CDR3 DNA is TGTGCCAGCAGCTTTTCCGACAGGGCTAATTCACCCCTCCACTTT.